This TCR beta chain was observed in a study of PD-L1 blockade in urothelial cancer. TCRdb's table, derived via immunoSEQ multiplex PCR, lists solely in-frame clones and lacks some. The sample records tens of thousands of clones, about 80% being singletons. Germline CDR1 SGHTA, CDR2 FQGNSA. Trimming took off 1 base at V and 0 bases at J, with 9 bases between the two ends. The CDR3 runs 15 residues. This clonotype was sampled from a man in his 70s with urothelial cancer. The chain joins TRBV7-2 to TRBJ1-1; D not resolved. This specimen was PBMCs, taken around atezolizumab (anti-PD-L1) treatment. The CDR3 sequence: CASSLVRSLNTEAFF. Written as DNA, the CDR3 is TGTGCCAGCAGCTTAGTCCGGAGTTTGAACACTGAAGCTTTCTTT.